This record concerns one T cell receptor (beta chain) sequence. Primers included in the PCR were 60 Vbeta and 13 Jbeta primers. Profiled with immunoSEQ multiplex PCR; TCRdb holds only in-frame clones, not every one. Of roughly 110,000 clones listed, approximately 79% were seen once; the top ten hold 12% to 15%. The data were obtained in a study of cytomegalovirus exposure and HLA in healthy donors. Germline V gene data show CDR1 as MGHRA and CDR2 as YSYEKL. The CDR3 runs 15 residues. Trimming removed 0 bases at V and 7 bases at J, with 10 bases between. The donors, nominally healthy at sampling, likely had unrecorded immune exposures.

Sequenced input: PBMCs. This sequence joins TRBV4-1 and TRBJ1-6; D is perhaps TRBD1 (5 bases). This clonotype was obtained from a woman in her forties in good health and CMV-seropositive. CDR3 sequence: CASSQDGAGNSPLHF. The CDR3 DNA sequence: TGCGCCAGCAGCCAAGACGGGGCGGGGAATTCACCCCTCCACTTT.